A single sample gave rise to the 12 T cell receptor beta chains below, sequenced in a study of identical twins (TCRdb year 2016). The library was made by 5' RACE. This sample was sequenced with an Illumina HiSeq 2000. The public reads were run again by TCRdb, first through fastp at Q25 and then through MiXCR, and only productive beta chains were kept. Each CDR3 protein gets just one entry, which takes the most common genes and DNA from the rows behind it. The sample table contains 650,000 to 750,000 distinct CDR3 sequences; only one count was recorded for 20% to 25% of them. The biggest ten clones account for around 4.5% of the sample. Separately, the same data were catalogued under a study of T cells expressing NK-cell markers.

The specimen was PBMCs. These receptors originate from a woman under 30 in good health.

This chain connects TRBV20-1 to TRBJ2-1, with unresolved D. Per the germline V gene, CDR1 is DFQATT and CDR2 is SNEGSKA (reference sequence). V gave up 8 bases and J gave up 6 bases, with 8 bases separating them. This CDR3 comprises 10 residues. CDR3 amino acids: CSSIANEQFF. CDR3 bases: TGCAGTTCTATTGCCAATGAGCAGTTCTTC.

This clonotype was seen at least ten times. CDR3 sequence reads: CASRGRAENSYNEQFF. The CDR3 DNA reads TGTGCCAGCAGGGGACGAGCGGAGAACTCCTACAATGAGCAGTTCTTC. The chain joins TRBV12-3 or TRBV12-4 to TRBJ2-1; either TRBD1 or TRBD2 may supply D (5 bases each). The CDR3 sequence is 16 residues long. V lost 6 bases to trimming and J lost 0 bases, with 15 bases between them.

This clonotype was recorded a few times. The rearrangement joins TRBV24-1 to TRBJ2-3; 11 bases match TRBD2. V lost 4 bases to trimming and J lost 4 bases; unmatched junction nucleotides: 3. CDR1 and CDR2 from the germline V gene are KGHDR and SFDVKD. The CDR3 consists of 15 residues. The CDR3 is CATSDRTSGSDTQYF. DNA for the CDR3: TGTGCCACCAGTGACCGGACTAGCGGGTCAGATACGCAGTATTTT.

This clonotype has just a few counts. The V gene is TRBV20-1, the J gene TRBJ2-2; D unclear. The CDR3 length is 17 residues. Deletions cut 0 bases from V and 0 bases from J, with 14 bases between. Germline V lookup: CDR1 DFQATT, CDR2 SNEGSKA (reference sequence). CDR3 region: CSARDLGKFANTGELFF. DNA for the CDR3: TGCAGTGCTAGAGATCTGGGGAAGTTCGCGAACACCGGGGAGCTGTTTTTT.

J is TRBJ2-5 and V is TRBV7-9; a weak D match, TRBD2 (6 bases). CDR3 size: 14 residues. CDR1 and CDR2 (germline): SEHNR, FQNEAQ (reference sequence). V was shortened by 5 bases and J by 7 bases, with 17 bases between the two germline ends. The CDR3 spells CASSVLGTSRTQYF. The CDR3 DNA reads as TGTGCCAGCAGCGTCCTCGGGACTTCGAGGACCCAGTACTTC.

The CDR3: CASSPNRGAGNTIYF. As DNA, the CDR3 is TGTGCCAGCAGTCCAAACAGGGGAGCTGGAAACACCATATATTTT. The V and J genes are TRBV27 and TRBJ1-3; 7 bases agree with TRBD1. The CDR3 loop spans 15 amino acids. The V gene end was trimmed by 5 bases and the J gene end by 2 bases; junction bases not matched to a gene: 6. Germline assignment: CDR1 MNHEY and CDR2 SMNVEV (reference sequence).

This clonotype has at least ten counts. The J gene is TRBJ2-3, the V gene TRBV4-3; the match to TRBD2 covers 10 bases. Per germline, CDR1 LGHNA and CDR2 YSLEER. The CDR3 has 19 residues. J was trimmed by 5 bases and V by 0 bases; bases with no gene match: 14. CDR3: CASSQDAVASGSVLDTQYF. DNA for the CDR3: TGCGCCAGCAGCCAAGATGCGGTGGCTAGCGGGAGTGTCTTAGATACGCAGTATTTT.

V is TRBV7-2 and J is TRBJ1-1, with D tentatively TRBD1 (5 bases). This CDR3 spans 14 amino acids. Per germline, CDR1 SGHTA and CDR2 FQGNSA. V was trimmed by 4 bases and J by 3 bases, leaving 12 bases between them. This CDR3 reads CASSSSGPYTEAFF. In DNA form, the CDR3 reads TGTGCCAGCAGCTCCTCGGGACCCTACACTGAAGCTTTCTTT.

The chain combines TRBV18 with TRBJ2-1; D possibly uses TRBD1 or TRBD2 (5 bases each). CDR3 length: 18 residues. Germline V CDR1 and CDR2: KGHSH, LQKENI. Trimming stripped 3 bases from V and 7 bases from J, with 25 bases between. CDR3 bases: TGTGCCAGCTCACCGCCAGGGACGGCCCTCAATGCCCTGAATGAGCAGTTCTTC. Translated, it gives CASSPPGTALNALNEQFF. The whole variable domain, filled in from reference TRBV18 and TRBJ2-1, reads NAGVMQNPRHLVRRRGQEARLRCSPMKGHSHVYWYRQLPEEGLKFMVYLQKENIIDESGMPKERFSAEFPKEGPSILRIQQVVRGDSAAYFCASSPPGTALNALNEQFFGPGTRLTVL.

The V gene is TRBV7-2, the J gene TRBJ2-5; D gene ambiguous. This CDR3 has 14 residues. CDR1 SGHTA and CDR2 FQGNSA come from the germline V gene. V lost 5 bases to trimming and J lost 5 bases, with 15 bases between them. CDR3 protein: CASSHPSLIETQYF. In nucleotides, the CDR3 is TGTGCCAGCAGCCACCCATCCCTTATCGAGACCCAGTACTTC. Complete variable domain (other parts from reference TRBV7-2 and TRBJ2-5): GAGVSQSPSNKVTEKGKDVELRCDPISGHTALYWYRQSLGQGLEFLIYFQGNSAPDKSGLPSDRFSAERTGGSVSTLTIQRTQQEDSAVYLCASSHPSLIETQYFGPGTRLLVL.

This clonotype has more than one count but fewer than ten. The chain uses TRBV5-1 and TRBJ1-1, with 8 bases that match TRBD1. Trimming cost V 3 bases and J 11 bases; bases outside gene matches: 6. The length of the CDR3 is 12 residues. Germline CDR1 reads SGHRS; CDR2 reads YFSETQ. The CDR3 here is CASSSTGGTAFF. The CDR3 coding sequence is TGCGCCAGCAGCTCCACAGGGGGTACGGCTTTCTTT.

The rearrangement links TRBV7-8 to TRBJ2-3, with TRBD2 identical over 13 bases. CDR1 and CDR2 from the germline V gene are SGHVS and FQNEAQ. The CDR3 loop spans 16 amino acids. V lost 3 bases, J lost 4 bases, and 4 bases stayed unmatched. The CDR3 DNA sequence: TGTGCCAGCAGCTTCGGACTAGCGGGGGCCGCAGATACGCAGTATTTT. Its protein is CASSFGLAGAADTQYF.